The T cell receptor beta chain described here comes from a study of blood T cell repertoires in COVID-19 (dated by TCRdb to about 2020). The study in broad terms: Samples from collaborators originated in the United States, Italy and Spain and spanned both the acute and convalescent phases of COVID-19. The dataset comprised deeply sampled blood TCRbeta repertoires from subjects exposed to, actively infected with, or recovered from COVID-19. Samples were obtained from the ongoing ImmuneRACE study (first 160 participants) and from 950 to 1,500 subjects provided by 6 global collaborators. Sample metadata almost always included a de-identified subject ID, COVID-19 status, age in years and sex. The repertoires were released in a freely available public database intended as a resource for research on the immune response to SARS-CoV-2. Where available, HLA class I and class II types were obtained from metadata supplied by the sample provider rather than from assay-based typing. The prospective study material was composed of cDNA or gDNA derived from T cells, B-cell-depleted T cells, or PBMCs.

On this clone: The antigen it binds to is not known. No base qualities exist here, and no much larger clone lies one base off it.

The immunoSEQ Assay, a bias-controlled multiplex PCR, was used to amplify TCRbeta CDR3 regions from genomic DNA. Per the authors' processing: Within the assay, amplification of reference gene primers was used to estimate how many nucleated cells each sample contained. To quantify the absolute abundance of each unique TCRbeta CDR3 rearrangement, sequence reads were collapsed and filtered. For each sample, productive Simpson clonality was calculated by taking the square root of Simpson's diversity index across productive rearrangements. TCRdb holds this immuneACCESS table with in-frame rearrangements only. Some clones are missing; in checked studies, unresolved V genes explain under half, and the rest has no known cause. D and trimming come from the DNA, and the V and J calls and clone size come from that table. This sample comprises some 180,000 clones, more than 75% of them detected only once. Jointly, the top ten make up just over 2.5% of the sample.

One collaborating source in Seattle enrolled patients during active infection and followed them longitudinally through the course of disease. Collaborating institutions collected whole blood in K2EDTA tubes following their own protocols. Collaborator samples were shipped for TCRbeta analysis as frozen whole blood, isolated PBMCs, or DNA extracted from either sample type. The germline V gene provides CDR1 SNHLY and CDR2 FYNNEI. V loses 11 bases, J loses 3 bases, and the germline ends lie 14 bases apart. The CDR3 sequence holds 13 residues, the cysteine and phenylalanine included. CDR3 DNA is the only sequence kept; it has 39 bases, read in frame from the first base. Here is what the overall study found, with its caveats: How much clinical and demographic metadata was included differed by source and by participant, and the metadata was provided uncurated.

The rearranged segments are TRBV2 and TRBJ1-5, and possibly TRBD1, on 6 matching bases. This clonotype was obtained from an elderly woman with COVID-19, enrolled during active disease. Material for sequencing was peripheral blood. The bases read TGTGCCTCTCAGAGGACAGTCAATCAGCCCCAGCATTTT. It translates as CASQRTVNQPQHF.